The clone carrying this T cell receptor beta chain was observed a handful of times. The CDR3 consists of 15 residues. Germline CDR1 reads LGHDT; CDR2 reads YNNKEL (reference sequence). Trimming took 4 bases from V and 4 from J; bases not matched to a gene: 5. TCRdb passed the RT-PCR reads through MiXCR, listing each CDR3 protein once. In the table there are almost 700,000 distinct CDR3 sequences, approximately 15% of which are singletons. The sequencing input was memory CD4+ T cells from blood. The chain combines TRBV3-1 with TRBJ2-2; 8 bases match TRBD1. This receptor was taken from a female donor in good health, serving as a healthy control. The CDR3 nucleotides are TGTGCCAGCAGCCCACACAGGGGGGTCACCGGGGAGCTGTTTTTT. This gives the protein CASSPHRGVTGELFF.